The 5 T cell receptor beta chains listed next were all sequenced from one sample in a study of control samples from healthy donors and cancer patients. TCRdb's table, derived via immunoSEQ multiplex PCR, lists solely in-frame clones and lacks some. The sample has about 100,000 clones; under 95% are singletons. The sample was blood. The receptor source for this set is a woman under 30 in good health.

V usage is TRBV9 and J usage is TRBJ1-1; possible D gene TRBD1, 5 bases. Between the trimmed V and J ends, which lost 3 bases and 5 bases, there was a span of 14 bases. The length of the CDR3 is 14 residues. Looked up from germline, CDR1 is SGDLS and CDR2 is YYNGEE. This CDR3 reads CASSERAGWTEAFF. CDR3 bases: TGTGCCAGCAGCGAGAGAGCAGGGTGGACTGAAGCTTTCTTT.

The chain carries TRBV24-1 and TRBJ2-2; 7 positions match TRBD1. From germline, CDR1 is KGHDR and CDR2 SFDVKD. V shed 7 bases and J 1 base; nucleotides not matched to a gene: 2. The CDR3 extends over 14 amino acids. CDR3 bases: TGTGCCACCAGCAACAGGGGGAACACCGGGGAGCTGTTTTTT. This codes for CATSNRGNTGELFF.

The chain has TRBV2 and TRBJ1-1; tentative D call: TRBD1 (5 bases). V shed 5 bases and J shed 6 bases, with 13 bases lying between them. This CDR3 contains 13 residues. CDR1 and CDR2 from the germline V gene are SNHLY and FYNNEI. CDR3 in amino acids: CASSLRGDSEAFF. The CDR3 nucleotides are TGTGCCAGCAGTCTTCGGGGGGATTCTGAAGCTTTCTTT.

The J gene is TRBJ1-3, the V gene TRBV2, with D hard to call. The V gene lost 8 bases and the J gene lost 0 bases, with 14 bases spanning the gap. The CDR3 loop spans 15 amino acids. Germline V gene sequence: CDR1 SNHLY, CDR2 FYNNEI. CDR3 nucleotide sequence: TGTGCCAGCTTCCTCCCGTCGGACTCTGGAAACACCATATATTTT. It yields the protein CASFLPSDSGNTIYF. The full variable domain, in which reference TRBV2 and TRBJ1-3 provide the parts outside the CDR3, is EPEVTQTPSHQVTQMGQEVILRCVPISNHLYFYWYRQILGQKVEFLVSFYNNEISEKSEIFDDQFSVERPDGSNFTLKIRSTKLEDSAMYFCASFLPSDSGNTIYFGEGSWLTVV.

This rearrangement joins TRBV10-3 to TRBJ2-1; 8 bases are shared with TRBD2. CDR1 and CDR2 (germline): ENHRY, SYGVKD. With 10 bases clipped from V and 5 bases from J, the junction kept 13 bases outside the gene matches. The CDR3 length is 15 residues. As DNA, the CDR3 is TGTGCCACCGTGGGGCTTAGCGGGGCGAACAATGAGCAGTTCTTC. This sequence encodes CATVGLSGANNEQFF.